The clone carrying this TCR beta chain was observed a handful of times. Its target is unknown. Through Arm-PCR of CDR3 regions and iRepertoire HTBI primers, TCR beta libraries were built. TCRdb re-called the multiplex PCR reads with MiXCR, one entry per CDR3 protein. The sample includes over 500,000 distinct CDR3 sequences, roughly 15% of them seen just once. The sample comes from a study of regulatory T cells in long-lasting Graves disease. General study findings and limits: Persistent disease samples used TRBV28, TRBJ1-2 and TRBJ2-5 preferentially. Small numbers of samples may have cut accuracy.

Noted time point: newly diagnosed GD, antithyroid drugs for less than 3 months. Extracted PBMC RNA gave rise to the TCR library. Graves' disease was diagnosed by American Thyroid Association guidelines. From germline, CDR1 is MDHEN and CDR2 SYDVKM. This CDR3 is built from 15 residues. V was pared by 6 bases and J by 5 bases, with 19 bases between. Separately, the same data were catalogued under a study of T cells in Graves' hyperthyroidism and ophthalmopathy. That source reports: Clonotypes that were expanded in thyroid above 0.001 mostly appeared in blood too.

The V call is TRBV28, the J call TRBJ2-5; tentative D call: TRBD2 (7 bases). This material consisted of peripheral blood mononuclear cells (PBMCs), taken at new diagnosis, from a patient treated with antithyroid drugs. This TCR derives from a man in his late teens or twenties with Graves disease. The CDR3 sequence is CASSRAGARGETQYF. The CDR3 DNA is TGTGCCAGCAGCCGGGCGGGGGCCCGGGGGGAGACCCAGTACTTC.